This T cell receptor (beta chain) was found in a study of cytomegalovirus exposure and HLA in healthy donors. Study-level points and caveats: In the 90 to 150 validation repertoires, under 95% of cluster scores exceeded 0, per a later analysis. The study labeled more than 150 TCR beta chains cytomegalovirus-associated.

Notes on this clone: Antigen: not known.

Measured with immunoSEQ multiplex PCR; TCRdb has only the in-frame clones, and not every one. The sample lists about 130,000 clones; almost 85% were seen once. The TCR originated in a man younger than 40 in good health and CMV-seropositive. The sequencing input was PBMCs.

The DNA for the CDR3 is TGCAGTGCTAAATCTCTCGATACGCAGTATTTT. Protein product: CSAKSLDTQYF. The rearrangement links TRBV20-1 to TRBJ2-3; D call uncertain. The V gene lost 4 bases and the J gene lost 6 bases, with 8 bases spanning the gap. The germline V gene encodes CDR1 DFQATT and CDR2 SNEGSKA (reference sequence). The CDR3 length is 11 residues.